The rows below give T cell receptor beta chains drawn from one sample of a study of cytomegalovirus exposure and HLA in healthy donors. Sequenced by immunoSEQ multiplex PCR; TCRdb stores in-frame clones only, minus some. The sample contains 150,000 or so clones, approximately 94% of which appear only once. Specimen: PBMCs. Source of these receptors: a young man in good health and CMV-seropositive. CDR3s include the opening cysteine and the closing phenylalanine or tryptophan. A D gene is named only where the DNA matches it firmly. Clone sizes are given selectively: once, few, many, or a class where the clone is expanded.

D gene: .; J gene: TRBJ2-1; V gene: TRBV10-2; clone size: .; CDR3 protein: CAITRGNEQFF; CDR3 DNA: TGCGCCATTACCAGGGGCAATGAGCAGTTCTTC
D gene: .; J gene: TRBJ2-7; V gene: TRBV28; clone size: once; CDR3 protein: CANLDGPYEQYF; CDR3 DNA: TGTGCCAACCTAGACGGCCCCTACGAGCAGTACTTC
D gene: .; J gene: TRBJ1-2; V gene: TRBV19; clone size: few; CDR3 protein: CASSREGFYGYTF; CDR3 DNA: TGTGCCAGTAGTAGGGAGGGCTTCTATGGCTACACCTTC
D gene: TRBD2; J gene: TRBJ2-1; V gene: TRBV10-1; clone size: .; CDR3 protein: CASSSSGAYNEQFF; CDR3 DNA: TGCGCCAGCAGCTCTAGCGGAGCTTACAATGAGCAGTTCTTC
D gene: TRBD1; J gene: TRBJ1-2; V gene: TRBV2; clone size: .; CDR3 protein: CASSLDRGLGWYGYTF; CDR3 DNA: TGTGCCAGCAGCTTGGACAGGGGGCTGGGTTGGTATGGCTACACCTTC
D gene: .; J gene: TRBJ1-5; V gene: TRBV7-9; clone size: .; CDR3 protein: CASSNIGNQPQHF; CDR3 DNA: TGTGCCAGCTCCAACATCGGCAATCAGCCCCAGCATTTT
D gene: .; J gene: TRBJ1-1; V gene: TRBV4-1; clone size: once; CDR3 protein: CASHSSSAEAFF; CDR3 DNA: TGCGCCTCACACAGCAGTTCCGCTGAAGCTTTCTTT
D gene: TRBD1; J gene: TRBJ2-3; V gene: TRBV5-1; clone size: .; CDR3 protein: CASQGTGEGDTQYF; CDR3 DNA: TGCGCCAGCCAAGGGACAGGGGAAGGAGATACGCAGTATTTT
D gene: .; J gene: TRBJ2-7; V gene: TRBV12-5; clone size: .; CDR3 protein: CASGPRGGTYEQYF; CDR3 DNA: TGTGCTAGTGGTCCCAGGGGAGGGACCTACGAGCAGTACTTC
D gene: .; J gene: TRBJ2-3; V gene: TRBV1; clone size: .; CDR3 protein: CTSSQVLCYCGSTTDTQYF; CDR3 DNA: TGCACCAGCAGCCAAGTCCTCTGTTATTGCGGGAGTACCACAGATACGCAGTATTTT
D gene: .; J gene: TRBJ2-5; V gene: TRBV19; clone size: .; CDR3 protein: CASSSGGQETQYF; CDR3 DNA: TGTGCCAGTAGTTCCGGGGGTCAAGAGACCCAGTACTTC
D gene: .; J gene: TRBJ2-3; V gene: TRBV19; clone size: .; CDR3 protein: CASSGENTDTQYF; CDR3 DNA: TGTGCCAGTAGTGGAGAGAACACAGATACGCAGTATTTT
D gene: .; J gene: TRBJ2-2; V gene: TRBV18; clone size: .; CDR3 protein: CASSPNGAVNTGELFF; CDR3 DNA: TGTGCCAGCTCACCTAATGGGGCGGTGAACACCGGGGAGCTGTTTTTT
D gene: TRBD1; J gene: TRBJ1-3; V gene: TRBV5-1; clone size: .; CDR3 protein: CASSWGQGNTGNTIYF; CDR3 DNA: TGCGCCAGCAGCTGGGGACAGGGTAATACTGGAAACACCATATATTTT
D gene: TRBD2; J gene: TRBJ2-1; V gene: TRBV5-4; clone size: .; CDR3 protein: CASSLGTSGRVEGQFF; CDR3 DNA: TGTGCCAGCAGCCTGGGGACTAGCGGGAGGGTAGAGGGGCAGTTCTTC
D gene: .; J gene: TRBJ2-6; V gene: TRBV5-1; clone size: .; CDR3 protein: CASSLGRGSGANVLTF; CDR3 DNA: TGCGCCAGCAGCTTGGGCAGGGGCTCTGGGGCCAACGTCCTGACTTTC
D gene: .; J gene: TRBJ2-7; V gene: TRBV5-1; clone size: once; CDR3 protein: CASSLAGLPEGYEQYF; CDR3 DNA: TGCGCCAGCAGCTTGGCCGGACTACCCGAGGGATACGAGCAGTACTTC
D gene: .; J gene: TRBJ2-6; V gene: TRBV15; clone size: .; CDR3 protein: CATSREQGTGANVLTF; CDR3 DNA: TGTGCCACCAGCAGAGAACAGGGAACTGGGGCCAACGTCCTGACTTTC
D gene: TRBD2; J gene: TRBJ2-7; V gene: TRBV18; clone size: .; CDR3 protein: CASSREVSYEQYF; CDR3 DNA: TGTGCCAGCTCGCGGGAGGTTAGCTACGAGCAGTACTTC
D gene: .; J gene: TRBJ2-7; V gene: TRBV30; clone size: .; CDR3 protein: CAWAKQGTLAYEQYF; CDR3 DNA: TGTGCCTGGGCCAAACAGGGTACGTTGGCCTACGAGCAGTACTTC
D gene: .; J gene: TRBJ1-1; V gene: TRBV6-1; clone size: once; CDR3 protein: CASSRGPNTEAFF; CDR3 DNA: TGTGCCAGCAGCAGGGGACCGAACACTGAAGCTTTCTTT
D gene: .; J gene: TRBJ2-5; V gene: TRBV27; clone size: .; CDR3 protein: CASSLYRQGGREVETQYF; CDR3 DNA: TGTGCCAGCAGTTTATATCGGCAGGGGGGAAGGGAGGTGGAGACCCAGTACTTC
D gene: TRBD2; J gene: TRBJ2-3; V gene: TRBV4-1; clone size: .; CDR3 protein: CASSQTLTSGPSTDTQYF; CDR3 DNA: TGCGCCAGCAGCCAGACCCTGACTAGCGGGCCTAGCACAGATACGCAGTATTTT
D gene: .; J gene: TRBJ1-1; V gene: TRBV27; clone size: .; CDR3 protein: CASSLYEGNTEAFF; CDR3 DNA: TGTGCCAGCAGTTTATACGAGGGGAACACTGAAGCTTTCTTT
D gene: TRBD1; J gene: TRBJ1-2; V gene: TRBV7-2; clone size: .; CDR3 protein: CASSEGQGTDGYTF; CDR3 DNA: TGTGCCAGCAGCGAAGGACAGGGGACCGATGGCTACACCTTC
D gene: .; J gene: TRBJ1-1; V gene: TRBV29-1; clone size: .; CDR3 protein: CSVGHDLSLEAFF; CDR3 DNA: TGCAGCGTCGGCCATGACTTGAGTCTTGAAGCTTTCTTT
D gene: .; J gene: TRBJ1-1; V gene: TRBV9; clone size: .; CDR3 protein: CASSVTSRGLAFF; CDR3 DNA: TGTGCCAGCAGCGTTACCTCAAGGGGCTTGGCTTTCTTT